Below are 18 T cell receptor beta chains sequenced from a single sample in a study of breast tumors, draining lymph nodes, adjacent tissues. Each CDR3 protein is one row after TCRdb ran MiXCR on the multiplex PCR reads. The sample shows tens of thousands of distinct CDR3 sequences, roughly 39% of them seen only once. Sequencing input: breast tumor tissue. Receptors were obtained from a female donor with breast cancer. Some clones in this sample may be carry-over from other donors' samples.

As for this clonotype: A much bigger clone sits one base away, suggesting this may be a read error. In this CDR3 the conserved last residue, phenylalanine or tryptophan, is missing, so a read error is likely. V is TRBV9 and J is TRBJ2-1, with D perhaps matching TRBD2 (5 bases). This CDR3 has 13 amino acids. The germline CDR1 and CDR2 sequences are SGDLS and YYNGEE. The CDR3 region is CASGVEGYNEQFS. CDR3 nucleotides: TGTGCCAGCGGCGTAGAGGGCTACAATGAGCAGTTCTCC.

Many counts were recorded for this clonotype. V is TRBV6-5 and J is TRBJ1-3; TRBD1 might be the D (6 bases). Germline assignment: CDR1 MNHEY and CDR2 SVGAGI. The CDR3 totals 16 residues. V was trimmed by 2 bases and J by 7 bases, leaving 18 bases between them. CDR3 bases: TGTGCCAGCAGTTACCTTAGATCAGGGGTTGGGAACACCATATATTTT. Its protein is CASSYLRSGVGNTIYF.

The chain employs TRBV7-2 and TRBJ1-6, with a possible D match to TRBD1 (5 bases). CDR1 and CDR2 from the germline V gene are SGHTA and FQGNSA. CDR3 size: 13 residues. V was clipped by 6 bases and J by 7 bases, with 10 bases between them. As DNA, the CDR3 is TGTGCCAGCAGAGGGGCAGGAAATTCACCCCTCCACTTT. It specifies CASRGAGNSPLHF.

As for this clonotype: Since no conserved phenylalanine or tryptophan closes the CDR3, a read error is the likely cause. This rearrangement joins TRBV11-2 to TRBJ2-3; TRBD2 matches 9 bases. Germline CDR1 reads SGHAT; CDR2 reads FQNNGV. This CDR3 contains 16 residues. CDR3 DNA sequence: TGTGCCAGCAGCTTCCTAGCGGGGACTAGCACAGATATGCAGTATGTT. Translating it yields CASSFLAGTSTDMQYV.

V gene TRBV5-5 combines with J gene TRBJ2-7; 14 bases map to TRBD2. The V gene's germline CDR1 is SGHKS and CDR2 YYEKEE (reference sequence). J was trimmed by 9 bases and V by 3 bases; bases with no gene match: 8. The CDR3 is 15 residues long. CDR3 sequence: CASSSGTSGSLVQYF. CDR3 nucleotides: TGTGCCAGCAGCTCAGGGACTAGCGGGAGTCTCGTGCAGTACTTC. Looking up the rest from reference TRBV5-5 and TRBJ2-7 gives the full variable domain: DAGVTQSPTHLIKTRGQQVTLRCSPISGHKSVSWYQQVLGQGPQFIFQYYEKEERGRGNFPDRFSARQFPNYSSELNVNALLLGDSALYLCASSSGTSGSLVQYFGPGTRLTVT.

The chain couples TRBV5-1 to TRBJ2-5, with D possibly being TRBD2 (6 bases). CDR1 is SGHRS and CDR2 is YFSETQ in the germline V gene. There are 13 residues in the CDR3. The V gene lost 7 bases and the J gene lost 8 bases, with 18 bases spanning the gap. The CDR3 coding sequence is TGCGCCAGCCGGGCGGGGCCGTCCAGAACCCAGTACTTC. Translation: CASRAGPSRTQYF.

The table lists this clonotype with a few counts. A much larger clone sits a single nucleotide away, making a read error possible. The conserved closing phenylalanine or tryptophan is absent in this CDR3, likely reflecting a read error. This chain links TRBV6-2 or TRBV6-3 with TRBJ2-7, with TRBD1 matching 8 bases. The length of the CDR3 is 17 residues. CDR1 and CDR2 from the germline V gene are MNHEY and SVGEGT. Trimming cost V 6 bases and J 4 bases; bases outside gene matches: 17. CDR3 coding DNA: TGTGCCAGCAGCTTTGAATGGGGACAGGACATTACATACGAGCAGTACCTC. Amino acids: CASSFEWGQDITYEQYL.

In this sample, this clonotype turned up many times. The V and J genes are TRBV19 and TRBJ2-3; 12 positions agree with TRBD1. The CDR3 extends over 16 amino acids. The trim removed 5 bases at V and 5 bases at J, leaving 8 bases unmatched. CDR1 is LNHDA and CDR2 is SQIVND in the germline V gene (reference sequence). The CDR3 loop reads CASSPGTGGFVDTQYF. In DNA, the CDR3 is TGTGCCAGTAGTCCCGGGACAGGGGGCTTTGTAGATACGCAGTATTTT.

The chain employs TRBV28 and TRBJ2-5; possible D gene TRBD2, 6 bases. In germline, CDR1 is MDHEN, CDR2 SYDVKM. Trimming pared 10 bases from V and 0 bases from J, leaving 12 bases between. The CDR3 loop spans 13 amino acids. CDR3 protein: CATMEGNQETQYF. CDR3 nucleotide sequence: TGTGCCACCATGGAGGGTAACCAAGAGACCCAGTACTTC.

The chain combines TRBV4-1 with TRBJ2-3; unclear D gene. The V end was cut by 3 bases, the J end by 4 bases, with 17 bases between. The germline gives CDR1 MGHRA, CDR2 YSYEKL. The CDR3 consists of 16 residues. The CDR3 here is CASSQAPGAYADTQYF. DNA of the CDR3: TGCGCCAGCAGCCAGGCCCCCGGAGCGTATGCAGATACGCAGTATTTT.

The rearrangement joins TRBV10-1 to TRBJ2-3; 11 bases are a match to TRBD2. There are 16 residues in the CDR3. The junction had 3 bases not matched to a gene; V was cut back by 3 bases and J by 1 base. CDR1 WNHNN and CDR2 SYGVQD come from the germline V gene (reference sequence). CDR3 region: CASSDGTSGRTDTQYF. CDR3 DNA sequence: TGCGCCAGCAGTGACGGGACTAGCGGACGCACAGATACGCAGTATTTT.

V gene TRBV12-3 or TRBV12-4 combines with J gene TRBJ1-2; the match to TRBD1 covers 8 bases. The length of the CDR3 is 15 residues. V lost 4 bases, J lost 0 bases, and 4 bases stayed unmatched. The DNA for the CDR3 is TGTGCCAGCAGTTCGACAGGGGCTCCTAACTATGGCTACACCTTC. Amino acids: CASSSTGAPNYGYTF.

V and J are TRBV2 and TRBJ2-2; 13 bases map to TRBD2. Per the germline V gene, CDR1 is SNHLY and CDR2 is FYNNEI. The CDR3 totals 18 residues. V lost 4 bases to trimming and J lost 6 bases; unmatched junction nucleotides: 11. The CDR3 nucleotides are TGTGCCAGCAGTGGAGAACTAGCGGGAGGGCCGGTGGCCGGGGAGCTGTTTTTT. It encodes CASSGELAGGPVAGELFF.

About this clonotype itself: It is likely a read error, because the conserved phenylalanine at the end of the CDR3 is missing. The chain employs TRBV5-1 and TRBJ2-7; TRBD1 might be the D (6 bases). From germline, CDR1 is SGHRS and CDR2 YFSETQ. Trimming removed 4 bases from V and 9 bases from J, with 17 bases in between. The CDR3 totals 13 residues. The CDR3 DNA reads TGCGCCAGCAGCGGACACATACAGGGTAGGCAGTACTCC. It specifies CASSGHIQGRQYS.

The rearrangement uses TRBV29-1 and TRBJ2-1; possibly TRBD2 for D (6 bases). The CDR3 runs 13 residues. V was cut by 2 bases and J by 6 bases, with 11 bases left in between. CDR1 SQVTM and CDR2 ANQGSEA come from the germline V gene. The CDR3 here is CSVELARPNEQFF. CDR3 DNA sequence: TGCAGCGTTGAACTAGCGAGGCCCAATGAGCAGTTCTTC.

This clonotype was detected ten times or more. The chain recombines TRBV19 with TRBJ2-7; D call uncertain. There are 12 residues in the CDR3. Germline V gene sequence: CDR1 LNHDA, CDR2 SQIVND (reference sequence). The V gene lost 5 bases and the J gene lost 5 bases, with 10 bases spanning the gap. CDR3 nucleotide sequence: TGTGCCAGTAGTCATAGACAACACGAGCAGTACTTC. Translation: CASSHRQHEQYF.

In the case of this clonotype: At one end, the junction sequence differs from germline, possibly due to a read error. The chain has TRBV4-3 and TRBJ2-5; 8 bases agree with TRBD1. CDR1 is LGHNA, CDR2 YSLEER, per germline. The CDR3 loop spans 15 amino acids. CDR3 amino acids: CASSQEGTGKETRYF. Here the CDR3 DNA reads TGCGCCAGCAGCCAAGAGGGGACAGGCAAGGAGACCCGGTACTTC.

The chain joins TRBV10-3 to TRBJ2-5, with 13 bases matching TRBD2. CDR1 is ENHRY and CDR2 is SYGVKD in the germline V gene. V dropped 5 bases and J dropped 9; count of bases not matched to a gene: 3. CDR3 size: 13 residues. This chain's CDR3 is CAISPGLAGAQYF. Written as DNA, the CDR3 is TGTGCCATCAGTCCAGGACTAGCGGGAGCCCAGTACTTC.